Following are 2 T cell receptor beta chains from one sample sequenced in a study of neurological immune-mediated disorders. Each CDR3 protein gets one entry after TCRdb re-called the 5' RACE reads with MiXCR. The table records approximately 52,000 distinct CDR3 sequences, about 3% of them present only once. The specimen sequenced was PBMCs. Receptors were obtained from a man aged 35 to 55 with multiple sclerosis.

This clonotype appeared a few times. A much larger clone is a single base away; this may be a read error. The rearrangement joins TRBV29-1 to TRBJ2-7; 8 bases are a match to TRBD1. V lost 4 bases, J lost 7 bases, and 6 bases stayed unmatched. Looked up from germline, CDR1 is SQVTM and CDR2 is ANQGSEA. This CDR3 has 12 residues. CDR3 residues: CSVGGQGKEQYF. For the CDR3, the DNA is TGCAGCGTTGGTGGACAGGGAAAAGAGCAGTACTTC.

This clonotype was seen repeatedly, ten times or more. One end of the junction varies from germline; a read error may be responsible. The chain combines TRBV12-3 or TRBV12-4 with TRBJ2-3; D may correspond to TRBD1 or TRBD2 (5 bases each). The CDR3 runs 14 residues. CDR3 coding DNA: TGTGCCAGCAGCCGGGACCCGAGCACGGATACGCAGTATTTT. Amino acids: CASSRDPSTDTQYF.